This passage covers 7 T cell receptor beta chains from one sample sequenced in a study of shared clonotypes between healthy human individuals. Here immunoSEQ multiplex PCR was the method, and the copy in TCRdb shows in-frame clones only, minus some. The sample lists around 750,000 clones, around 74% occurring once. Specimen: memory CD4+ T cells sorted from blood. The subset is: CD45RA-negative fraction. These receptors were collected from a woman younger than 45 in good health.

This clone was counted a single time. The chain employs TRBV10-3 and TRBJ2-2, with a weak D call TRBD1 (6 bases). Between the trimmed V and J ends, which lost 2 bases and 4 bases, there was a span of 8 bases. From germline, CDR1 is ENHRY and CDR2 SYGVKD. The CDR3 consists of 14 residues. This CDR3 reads CAISEGGPTGELFF. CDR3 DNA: TGTGCCATCAGTGAGGGGGGCCCCACCGGGGAGCTGTTTTTT.

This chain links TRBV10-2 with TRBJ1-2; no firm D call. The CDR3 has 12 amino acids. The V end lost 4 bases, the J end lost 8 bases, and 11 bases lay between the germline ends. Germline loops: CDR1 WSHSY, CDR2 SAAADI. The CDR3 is CASSGEGRGYTF. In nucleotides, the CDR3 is TGCGCCAGCAGTGGGGAGGGCCGGGGCTACACCTTC.

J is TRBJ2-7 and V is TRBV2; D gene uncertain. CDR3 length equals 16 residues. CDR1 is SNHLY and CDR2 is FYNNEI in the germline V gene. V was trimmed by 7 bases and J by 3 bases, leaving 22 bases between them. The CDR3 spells CASTLQPSPLFYEQYF. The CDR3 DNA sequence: TGTGCCAGCACACTTCAGCCCTCCCCCCTATTCTACGAGCAGTACTTC.

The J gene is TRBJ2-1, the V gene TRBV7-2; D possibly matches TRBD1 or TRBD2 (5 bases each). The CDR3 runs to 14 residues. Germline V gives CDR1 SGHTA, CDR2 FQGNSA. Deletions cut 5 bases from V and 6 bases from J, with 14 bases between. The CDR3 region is CASSGDASGNEQFF. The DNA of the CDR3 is TGTGCCAGCAGCGGGGACGCAAGCGGCAATGAGCAGTTCTTC.

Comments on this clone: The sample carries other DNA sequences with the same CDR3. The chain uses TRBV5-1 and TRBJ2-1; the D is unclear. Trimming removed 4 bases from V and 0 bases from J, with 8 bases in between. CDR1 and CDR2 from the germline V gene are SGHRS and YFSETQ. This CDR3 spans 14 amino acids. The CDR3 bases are TGCGCCAGCAGCGTCCAGAGCTCCTACAATGAGCAGTTCTTC. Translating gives CASSVQSSYNEQFF.

The CDR3 nucleotides read TGTGCCAGTAGTTCCGCCCACGCGTTGTTGGCGCGGTCGGGGGGTATTGGCTACACCTTC. It specifies CASSSAHALLARSGGIGYTF. The V gene is TRBV19, the J gene TRBJ1-2, with D possibly TRBD1 on 5 matching bases. Germline-derived CDR1 and CDR2 are LNHDA and SQIVND (reference sequence). Deletions cut 5 bases from V and 7 bases from J, with 35 bases between. The CDR3 contains 20 residues. The complete variable domain, with remaining parts taken from reference TRBV19 and TRBJ1-2, reads DGGITQSPKYLFRKEGQNVTLSCEQNLNHDAMYWYRQDPGQGLRLIYYSQIVNDFQKGDIAEGYSVSREKKESFPLTVTSAQKNPTAFYLCASSSAHALLARSGGIGYTFGSGTRLTVV.

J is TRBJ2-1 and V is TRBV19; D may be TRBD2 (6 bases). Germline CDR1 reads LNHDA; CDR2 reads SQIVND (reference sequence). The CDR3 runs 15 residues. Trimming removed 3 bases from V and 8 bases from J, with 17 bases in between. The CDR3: CASSIAGGKNYEQFF. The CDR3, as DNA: TGTGCCAGTAGTATCGCCGGCGGGAAAAATTATGAGCAGTTCTTC.